A selection of T cell receptor beta chains follows, all from one sample in a study of blood T cell repertoires in COVID-19. Assay: immunoSEQ multiplex PCR; the TCRdb copy retains only in-frame clones and omits some. The repertoire holds tens of thousands of clones, more than 75% seen once, with approximately 15% in the top ten. Sequencing was done on a sample of peripheral blood. Every receptor here comes from a human donor with active COVID-19. The donor label of this sample is uncertain. The CDR3 runs from the conserved cysteine through the conserved F or W. The D gene is left open where the match is weak. Only part of the rows carry a size: once, few, many, or a class if the clone is expanded.

d_call	j_call	v_call	clone_size	cdr3_aa	cdr3_nt
TRBD1	TRBJ2-3	TRBV9	-	CASSVATGGADTQYF	TGTGCCAGCAGCGTAGCTACAGGGGGAGCAGATACGCAGTATTTT
-	TRBJ1-1	TRBV3-1/TRBV3-2	-	CASSQRQMNTEAFF	TGTGCCAGCAGCCAGCGACAGATGAACACTGAAGCTTTCTTT
TRBD1	TRBJ2-7	TRBV15	-	CATSSGTGDYEQYF	TGTGCCACCAGCAGCGGGACAGGGGACTACGAGCAGTACTTC
-	TRBJ1-5	TRBV18	-	CASSPLDSNQPQHF	TGTGCCAGCTCACCTCTAGACAGCAATCAGCCCCAGCATTTT
-	TRBJ1-2	TRBV11-2	-	CASSHEYGYTF	TGTGCCAGCAGCCATGAGTATGGCTACACCTTC
TRBD1	TRBJ2-2	TRBV10-3	-	CAIRSLTGGSNTGELFF	TGTGCCATCAGGTCATTAACAGGGGGATCGAACACCGGGGAGCTGTTTTTT
-	TRBJ1-6	TRBV7-2	-	CASSLDSGYSTLHF	TGTGCCAGCAGCTTAGATTCAGGGTATTCGACCCTCCACTTT
TRBD2	TRBJ2-7	TRBV3-1/TRBV3-2	-	CASSQGDYTYEQYF	TGTGCCAGCAGCCAAGGGGACTACACCTACGAGCAGTACTTC
TRBD1	TRBJ1-1	TRBV14	-	CASSHRTGWYTEAFF	TGTGCCAGCAGCCATCGGACAGGGTGGTACACTGAAGCTTTCTTT
-	TRBJ1-2	TRBV5-5	-	CASSFVGTQTYGYTF	TGTGCCAGCAGTTTCGTTGGGACACAAACCTATGGCTACACCTTC
-	TRBJ2-5	TRBV19	-	CASSSTGQETQYF	TGTGCCAGTAGCAGTACAGGGCAAGAGACCCAGTACTTC
TRBD2	TRBJ2-2	TRBV3-1/TRBV3-2	-	CASSQEAGGAFRDTGELFF	TGTGCCAGCAGCCAAGAGGCCGGGGGGGCGTTTCGGGACACCGGGGAGCTGTTTTTT
-	TRBJ2-1	TRBV10-3	-	CAISGERSSYNEQFF	TGTGCCATCAGTGGAGAGAGGAGCTCCTACAATGAGCAGTTCTTC
-	TRBJ1-2	TRBV27	once	CASSSQTTESIYGYTF	TGTGCCAGCAGTTCACAAACGACAGAAAGTATCTATGGCTACACCTTC